A selection of T cell receptor beta chains follows, all from one sample in a study of blood T cell repertoires in COVID-19. The repertoire was sequenced with immunoSEQ multiplex PCR; TCRdb's copy has only in-frame clones and lacks some. The table records 130,000 or so clones, around 80% of them present only once. The sequenced sample consisted of PBMCs or T cells enriched from blood (not recorded which). All receptors come from a man aged 40-49 years with acute COVID-19. Both conserved end residues are part of each CDR3. A D gene is named only where the DNA matches it firmly. Size tells how often a clone was seen (once, few, many) or the class of an expanded clone, and some rows leave it out.

TRBV7-3	once	-	TRBJ2-1	CASSFTGREQFF	TGTGCCAGCAGCTTTACGGGGAGGGAGCAGTTCTTC
TRBV10-3	many	-	TRBJ2-3	CAISESRTGGTDTQYF	TGTGCCATCAGTGAGTCCAGGACGGGGGGCACAGATACGCAGTATTTT
TRBV30	-	TRBD1	TRBJ2-7	CAWSRDRIYEQYF	TGTGCCTGGAGTAGGGACAGGATCTACGAGCAGTACTTC
TRBV5-1	-	-	TRBJ2-3	CASSAIGGASTDTQYF	TGCGCCAGCAGCGCCATTGGGGGGGCCAGCACAGATACGCAGTATTTT
TRBV6-1	-	-	TRBJ1-1	CAGSQGPEAFF	TGTGCCGGATCCCAGGGTCCTGAAGCTTTCTTT
TRBV6-5	-	-	TRBJ2-7	CASSYSGGGSHEQYF	TGTGCCAGCAGTTACTCTGGGGGGGGCTCCCACGAGCAGTACTTC
TRBV28	-	TRBD1	TRBJ1-4	CASSRTGLGTNEKLFF	TGTGCCAGCAGTCGGACAGGGCTGGGCACTAATGAAAAACTGTTTTTT
TRBV5-1	once	-	TRBJ2-2	CASSLSGAQSGELFF	TGCGCCAGCAGCTTGTCAGGGGCTCAGTCCGGGGAGCTGTTTTTT
TRBV5-1	-	-	TRBJ1-4	CASSLANGGNEKLFF	TGCGCCAGCAGCTTGGCGAACGGGGGAAATGAAAAACTGTTTTTT
TRBV2	-	-	TRBJ2-7	CASTPGSYEQYF	TGTGCCAGCACTCCCGGTTCCTACGAGCAGTACTTC
TRBV6-5	-	TRBD1	TRBJ2-5	CASSYLGQRETQYF	TGTGCCAGCAGTTACTTGGGACAGCGGGAGACCCAGTACTTC
TRBV5-8	once	-	TRBJ2-1	CASRREPLNEQFF	TGTGCCAGCAGACGGGAGCCCCTCAATGAGCAGTTCTTC
TRBV27	-	TRBD1	TRBJ2-7	CASSLSGTGALPDYYEQYF	TGTGCCAGCAGTTTATCGGGGACAGGGGCGCTCCCCGATTACTACGAGCAGTACTTC
TRBV6-5	-	TRBD1	TRBJ1-1	CASSRDRGPEAFF	TGTGCCAGCAGCCGGGACAGGGGGCCTGAAGCTTTCTTT
TRBV18	once	TRBD2	TRBJ2-7	CASSFSGTSPPYEQYF	TGTGCCAGCTCATTCTCCGGGACTAGCCCACCCTACGAGCAGTACTTC
TRBV5-5	-	-	TRBJ2-3	CASSDNPENTQYF	TGTGCCAGCAGCGACAACCCCGAGAATACGCAGTATTTT
TRBV7-6	-	-	TRBJ2-2	CASSLSLHDNTGELFF	TGTGCCAGCAGCTTATCACTGCATGATAACACCGGGGAGCTGTTTTTT
TRBV30	-	TRBD2	TRBJ2-2	CAWTPSGENTGELFF	TGTGCCTGGACTCCTAGCGGGGAGAACACCGGGGAGCTGTTTTTT
TRBV3-1/TRBV3-2	-	-	TRBJ1-4	CASSQAPGKGTNEKLFF	TGTGCCAGCAGCCAAGCCCCGGGGAAAGGCACTAATGAAAAACTGTTTTTT
TRBV7-9	once	TRBD2	TRBJ2-1	CASSPGLDEQFF	TGTGCCAGCAGCCCTGGACTAGATGAGCAGTTCTTC
TRBV11-3	-	-	TRBJ1-1	CASSLDGRVNTEAFF	TGTGCCAGCAGCTTAGATGGCAGGGTGAACACTGAAGCTTTCTTT
TRBV2	few	TRBD1	TRBJ1-4	CASTNRGRGEKLFF	TGTGCCAGCACTAACAGGGGGCGAGGGGAAAAACTGTTTTTT
TRBV13	-	TRBD2	TRBJ2-7	CASSLSGGAYEQYF	TGTGCCAGCAGCCTTAGCGGGGGGGCCTACGAGCAGTACTTC
TRBV6-1	-	TRBD1	TRBJ1-1	CASSELDRHTEAFF	TGTGCCAGCAGTGAATTGGACAGGCACACTGAAGCTTTCTTT
TRBV11-2	-	TRBD2	TRBJ2-3	CASSLAPLGGEGDTQYF	TGTGCCAGCAGCTTAGCCCCTCTCGGGGGGGAGGGAGATACGCAGTATTTT
TRBV6-2/TRBV6-3	-	TRBD2	TRBJ2-5	CASSHPGTRRETQYF	TGTGCCAGCAGTCACCCCGGGACTAGAAGAGAGACCCAGTACTTC
TRBV28	few	TRBD2	TRBJ2-7	CASSSGLEVDEQYF	TGTGCCAGCAGTTCAGGACTAGAAGTGGACGAGCAGTACTTC
TRBV5-6	-	TRBD2	TRBJ2-1	CASSLGPLSGRGTYNEQFF	TGTGCCAGCAGCTTAGGGCCGCTTAGCGGGAGGGGAACCTACAATGAGCAGTTCTTC
TRBV7-2	-	TRBD2	TRBJ2-1	CASSPSSGGVIDEQFF	TGTGCCAGCAGCCCCTCTAGCGGGGGGGTAATCGATGAGCAGTTCTTC
TRBV7-2	few	TRBD1	TRBJ2-5	CASSWGQGQQETQYF	TGTGCCAGCAGCTGGGGACAGGGACAACAAGAGACCCAGTACTTC
TRBV7-7	few	TRBD2	TRBJ2-1	CASSPLGGGANNEQFF	TGTGCTAGCAGCCCTCTGGGCGGGGGGGCGAACAATGAGCAGTTCTTC
TRBV27	-	TRBD1	TRBJ2-7	CASSFRDRGLGQYF	TGTGCCAGCAGTTTCCGGGACAGGGGATTAGGGCAGTACTTC
TRBV7-7	-	-	TRBJ2-7	CASSPRGSTHEQYF	TGTGCTAGCAGCCCGAGGGGGAGTACCCACGAGCAGTACTTC
TRBV5-6	-	-	TRBJ1-2	CASSPFASPGSYTF	TGTGCCAGCAGCCCCTTCGCGAGCCCAGGGAGCTACACCTTC
TRBV6-1	-	-	TRBJ2-3	CASSEVGAAITQYF	TGTGCCAGCAGTGAAGTAGGAGCGGCTATTACGCAGTATTTT
TRBV24-1	once	TRBD2	TRBJ2-3	CATSDTGLAGAADTQYF	TGTGCCACCAGTGATACCGGACTAGCGGGGGCCGCAGATACGCAGTATTTT
TRBV28	-	TRBD2	TRBJ2-7	CASSTGGRREQYF	TGTGCCAGCAGTACCGGGGGGAGACGCGAGCAGTACTTC
TRBV7-3	once	-	TRBJ2-2	CASGRGQGLTGELFF	TGTGCCAGCGGACGGGGCCAGGGGCTTACCGGGGAGCTGTTTTTT
TRBV5-1	-	TRBD1	TRBJ2-1	CASSLPGGNEQFF	TGCGCCAGCAGCCTTCCAGGGGGCAATGAGCAGTTCTTC